The sequence of this TCR beta chain was determined in a study of blood T cell repertoires in COVID-19. Germline V gene sequence: CDR1 MNHNS, CDR2 SASEGT. The CDR3 consists of 16 residues. Trimming stripped 2 bases from V and 3 bases from J, with 14 bases between. Sequenced by immunoSEQ multiplex PCR; TCRdb stores in-frame clones only, minus some. The table lists fewer than 450,000 clones, around 91% of them singletons. Individuals drawn from 20 to 30 US areas were about 18 to 95 years old. The chain combines TRBV6-1 with TRBJ1-5; D is possibly TRBD1 (5 bases). The material sequenced was PBMCs or T cells enriched from blood (not recorded which). The sequence was collected from a man aged 18 to 29 who had recovered from COVID-19. CDR3 nucleotides: TGTGCCAGCAGTGAAAATAAGGGGAATGCCAATCAGCCCCAGCATTTT. Protein sequence: CASSENKGNANQPQHF.